The rows below give T cell receptor beta chains drawn from one sample of a study of technical replicates of blood from several donors. Clones were read by immunoSEQ multiplex PCR, and TCRdb kept only the in-frame ones, dropping some. The sample carries some 99,000 clones, roughly 96% recorded once. Sequenced sample: T cells isolated from PBMCs. These receptors all come from a human donor in good health. The CDR3 runs from the conserved cysteine through the conserved F or W. D genes are given only for firm matches. Rows give clone size only sometimes, using once, few, many, or a class for an expanded clone.

>.|.|TRBV19|TRBJ2-1
TGTGCCAGTAGTTCATACTCCGGAGGTGCCAATGAGCAGTTCTTC
CASSSYSGGANEQFF
>TRBD1|.|TRBV19|TRBJ2-7
TGTGCCAGCCGACAGGGAGTGACCTACGAGCAGTACTTC
CASRQGVTYEQYF
>TRBD1|.|TRBV4-1|TRBJ2-7
TGCGCCAGCAGCCAAGATCGCAGGACAGGGTTTTCCTACGAGCAGTACTTC
CASSQDRRTGFSYEQYF
>TRBD2|few|TRBV19|TRBJ2-1
TGTGCCAGTAGTACACTAGCGGCCTCCTACAATGAGCAGTTCTTC
CASSTLAASYNEQFF
>.|.|TRBV30|TRBJ1-6
TGTGCCTGGAGTGATGAAGGGGCGGTTTCACCCCTCCACTTT
CAWSDEGAVSPLHF
>TRBD1|.|TRBV27|TRBJ1-2
TGTGCCAGTAAGGGACAGGGGAGGATCTATGGCTACACCTTC
CASKGQGRIYGYTF
>TRBD2|once|TRBV11-2|TRBJ2-2
TGTGCCAGCAGCCCCGGGGTAGCGGGAGCGAACACCGGGGAGCTGTTTTTT
CASSPGVAGANTGELFF
>.|.|TRBV4-1|TRBJ2-1
TGCGCCAGCAGCCAAGTTGGCCATGAGCAGTTCTTC
CASSQVGHEQFF
>.|.|TRBV9|TRBJ2-1
TGTGCCAGCAGCGTACAGGGAAACCCCTCCTACAATGAGCAGTTCTTC
CASSVQGNPSYNEQFF
>TRBD2|.|TRBV5-1|TRBJ2-3
TGCGCCAGCAGCCCAGCGGGAGGGTCTGCAGATACGCAGTATTTT
CASSPAGGSADTQYF
>TRBD1|.|TRBV2|TRBJ1-5
TGTGCCAGCAGTGGTGGGACAGCCAACAATCAGCCCCAGCATTTT
CASSGGTANNQPQHF
>TRBD1|.|TRBV28|TRBJ1-2
TGTGCCAGCAGTAGTACGACAGGGTTGAACACCTTC
CASSSTTGLNTF
>.|.|TRBV11-2|TRBJ2-1
TGTGCCAGCAGTGACAGATACAATGAGCAGTTCTTC
CASSDRYNEQFF
>.|.|TRBV30|TRBJ2-3
TGTGCCTGGAGTGTTGGGGGGGGCCCAGATACGCAGTATTTT
CAWSVGGGPDTQYF
>TRBD1|.|TRBV18|TRBJ2-1
TGTGCCAGCTCTAATGGGGCAGGGGGCTTGCAGTTCTTC
CASSNGAGGLQFF
>.|.|TRBV19|TRBJ1-5
TGTGCCAGTAGCGAGCTCGGGGGGCCCCAGCATTTT
CASSELGGPQHF
>.|once|TRBV4-1|TRBJ1-1
TGCGCCAGCAGCCAAGGACCTACACAGGTGAACACTGAAGCTTTCTTT
CASSQGPTQVNTEAFF
>.|.|TRBV6-1|TRBJ1-1
TGTGCCAGCAGTGAAATTCAGGGCACTGAAGCTTTCTTT
CASSEIQGTEAFF
>TRBD1|once|TRBV27|TRBJ1-5
TGTGCCAGCAGCCCCCGGGACAGGGGGGACAATCAGCCCCAGCATTTT
CASSPRDRGDNQPQHF
>.|.|TRBV25-1|TRBJ2-2
TGTGCCAGCAGTCCCTGGGGTCAGGGGAACACCGGGGAGCTGTTTTTT
CASSPWGQGNTGELFF
>.|.|TRBV10-1|TRBJ1-2
TGCGCCAGCAGTGATCGGGAAAACTATGGCTACACCTTC
CASSDRENYGYTF
>TRBD1|.|TRBV5-8|TRBJ2-5
TGTGCCAGCAGCTTGGCTGGACAGGGGGTAGAGACCCAGTACTTC
CASSLAGQGVETQYF
>.|.|TRBV11-3|TRBJ2-1
TGTGCCAGCAGCTTACCATCGGCAGGGGGGAATGAGCAGTTCTTC
CASSLPSAGGNEQFF
>TRBD1|.|TRBV5-1|TRBJ1-1
TGCGCCAGCAGCCCAGGGACAGGGAACACTGAAGCTTTCTTT
CASSPGTGNTEAFF
>TRBD2|.|TRBV6-5|TRBJ2-2
TGTGCCAGCAGTTACGGACTAGCGAACACCGGGGAGCTGTTTTTT
CASSYGLANTGELFF
>TRBD2|once|TRBV5-1|TRBJ2-7
TGCGCCAGCAGCTTGGCCGCGGGGGTAACCTCCTACGAGCAGTACTTC
CASSLAAGVTSYEQYF
>.|.|TRBV9|TRBJ2-7
TGTGCCAGCAGCGTAGGGACTTTGTCCTACGAGCAGTACTTC
CASSVGTLSYEQYF
>TRBD2|once|TRBV27|TRBJ2-7
TGTGCCAGCAGTCTTAGAACTAGCGGTAAATACGAGCAGTACTTC
CASSLRTSGKYEQYF
>TRBD2|.|TRBV11-3|TRBJ2-5
TGTGCCAGCAGCTCATATAGCGGGGTCGAGACCCAGTACTTC
CASSSYSGVETQYF
>.|.|TRBV25-1|TRBJ1-2
TGTGCCAGCAGTGATTTGTTCTCGGGTCTGTATGGCTACACCTTC
CASSDLFSGLYGYTF
>.|.|TRBV6-5|TRBJ2-3
TGTGCCAGCAAAGGGGCGAACACAGATACGCAGTATTTT
CASKGANTDTQYF
>.|once|TRBV28|TRBJ1-5
TGTGCCAGCAGTTTACCCCTCCAGGCAGGGGCCCTTTTGCCCCAGCATTTT
CASSLPLQAGALLPQHF
>TRBD1|.|TRBV4-2|TRBJ1-6
TGTGCCAGCAGCCAAGACGACAGGGCCAATTCACCCCTCCACTTT
CASSQDDRANSPLHF
>.|.|TRBV15|TRBJ1-2
TGTGCCACCAGCAGAGATCCGGAGGGCCTATTCTTCTATGGCTACACCTTC
CATSRDPEGLFFYGYTF
>.|.|TRBV18|TRBJ1-2
TGTGCCAGCCGACCAACGACAGGCTATGGCTACACCTTC
CASRPTTGYGYTF
>TRBD2|once|TRBV4-1|TRBJ2-2
TGCGCCAGCAGCCAATGGACTAGCGGGAACGCGAACACCGGGGAGCTGTTTTTT
CASSQWTSGNANTGELFF
>TRBD2|.|TRBV2|TRBJ2-7
TGTGCCAGCAGAGACTCGACTAGCCGAGCATGGGAGCAGTACTTC
CASRDSTSRAWEQYF
>TRBD2|.|TRBV6-1|TRBJ2-3
TGTGCCAGCAGTGAAGCGCGGCTAGCGGGAGGGACGCAGTATTTT
CASSEARLAGGTQYF
>.|.|TRBV5-5|TRBJ2-5
TGTGCCAGCAACGAAGACAGCCAAGAGACCCAGTACTTC
CASNEDSQETQYF
>TRBD2|.|TRBV5-4|TRBJ2-1
TGTGCCAGCAGCTTCAATTTTGGGGGGGGGTATGAGCAGTTCTTC
CASSFNFGGGYEQFF
>TRBD2|.|TRBV11-1|TRBJ2-7
TGTGCCAGCAGCTTAAGAGGGGAGGGAGAATTCTCCTACGAGCAGTACTTC
CASSLRGEGEFSYEQYF
>TRBD2|.|TRBV6-5|TRBJ2-7
TGTGCCAGCAGTATCCGTAGCGGGGGGCGGTGGGAGCAGTACTTC
CASSIRSGGRWEQYF
>TRBD2|.|TRBV5-1|TRBJ2-1
TGCGCCAGCAGCTTGGCCGGGGGACTAGCGGGACGACCTTCCTACAATGAGCAGTTCTTC
CASSLAGGLAGRPSYNEQFF
>.|.|TRBV28|TRBJ1-2
TGTGCCAGCTCGGCCCGGCAGGGAGGTAACTATGGCTACACCTTC
CASSARQGGNYGYTF
>.|.|TRBV6-1|TRBJ2-7
TGTGCCAGCAGTGGAAACTCTCACAGGATCTCCTACGAGCAGTACTTC
CASSGNSHRISYEQYF
>TRBD1|.|TRBV28|TRBJ1-1
TGTGCCAGCAGGCTAGGGGGCGCGAACACTGAAGCTTTCTTT
CASRLGGANTEAFF
>.|.|TRBV7-9|TRBJ2-2
TGTGCCAGCAGCCGGGGCGGGGAGCTGTTTTTT
CASSRGGELFF
>.|.|TRBV6-1|TRBJ1-2
TGTGCCAGCAGTGATGGACGGACTCTTGGAACTAACTATGGCTACACCTTC
CASSDGRTLGTNYGYTF
>TRBD1|.|TRBV19|TRBJ1-1
TGTGCCAGTAGTATGGGCTACAGGGGGAACACTGAAGCTTTCTTT
CASSMGYRGNTEAFF
>TRBD2|.|TRBV2|TRBJ2-1
TGTGCCAGCATTGGGAGGGCAGATTACAATGAGCAGTTCTTC
CASIGRADYNEQFF
>.|once|TRBV7-8|TRBJ2-1
TGTGCCAGCAGCTTACGTGGAGGCCTAAGCTCCTACAATGAGCAGTTCTTC
CASSLRGGLSSYNEQFF
>TRBD1|.|TRBV5-6|TRBJ1-2
TGTGCCAGCAGCTTGCGTTCAGGGGGCGCTTTCTATGGCTACACCTTC
CASSLRSGGAFYGYTF
>TRBD2|once|TRBV7-6|TRBJ2-5
TGTGCCAGCGGGCTAGCGGGGGCTCAAGAGACCCAGTACTTC
CASGLAGAQETQYF
>TRBD1|.|TRBV5-8|TRBJ1-5
TGTGCCAGCAGCTCCGGGACAGCAACCCATAGCAATCAGCCCCAGCATTTT
CASSSGTATHSNQPQHF
>.|.|TRBV10-1|TRBJ2-5
TGCGCCAGCAGTGAGTCGGGACTTCTGCAAGAGACCCAGTACTTC
CASSESGLLQETQYF
>TRBD2|.|TRBV9|TRBJ2-1
TGTGCCAGCAGCGGACGGGGGGGCGTTCACAATGAGCAGTTCTTC
CASSGRGGVHNEQFF
>TRBD1|many|TRBV19|TRBJ2-2
TGTGCCAGTAGTATTGGGCGAGGGGGCTTGAACACCGGGGAGCTGTTTTTT
CASSIGRGGLNTGELFF
>.|.|TRBV5-6|TRBJ1-6
TGTGCCACCAAGATGAAAAGGGAGGGGAGGTATTCACCCCTCCACTTT
CATKMKREGRYSPLHF
>.|.|TRBV7-3|TRBJ1-2
TGTGCCAGCAGCTTAGAACCAGGGGACATAAATGGCTACACCTTC
CASSLEPGDINGYTF
>.|.|TRBV5-1|TRBJ2-1
TGCGCCAGCAACATCGGGGGGCTTCACAATGAGCAGTTCTTC
CASNIGGLHNEQFF